This TCR beta chain was observed in a study of PD-1 blockade in classical Hodgkin lymphoma. Clones were read by immunoSEQ multiplex PCR, and TCRdb kept only the in-frame ones, dropping some. The table includes roughly 100,000 clones, just over 90% detected once. Time point defined: cycle 4 day 1 (C4D1), after less than 7 weeks of nivolumab. Brentuximab vedotin exposure varied among the patients, all of whom had relapsed after autologous stem cell transplantation. The source was peripheral blood mononuclear cells (PBMCs), collected before the fourth cycle of nivolumab. This TCR derives from a human donor with classical Hodgkin lymphoma.

CDR3 nucleotides: TGTGCCAGCAGGTCCTCGTCCGAGCAGTACTTC. Amino acids: CASRSSSEQYF. The gene calls are TRBV25-1 and TRBJ2-5, with unresolved D. Judging by the DNA end, TRBJ2-7 fits better; the J call may be wrong. The CDR3 loop spans 11 amino acids. Germline V lookup: CDR1 MGHDK, CDR2 SYGVNS.